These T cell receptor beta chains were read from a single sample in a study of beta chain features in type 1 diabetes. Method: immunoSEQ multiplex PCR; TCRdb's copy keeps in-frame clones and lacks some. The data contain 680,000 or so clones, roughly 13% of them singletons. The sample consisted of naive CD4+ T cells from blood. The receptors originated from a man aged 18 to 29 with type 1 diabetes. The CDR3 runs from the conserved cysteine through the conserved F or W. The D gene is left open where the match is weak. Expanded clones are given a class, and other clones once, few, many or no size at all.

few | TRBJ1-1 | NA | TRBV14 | TGTGCCAGCAGCCAAGATCTCGGGGGACGATACACTGAAGCTTTCTTT | CASSQDLGGRYTEAFF
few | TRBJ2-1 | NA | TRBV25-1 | TGTGCCAGCAGTGACCAGCCCAACTACAATGAGCAGTTCTTC | CASSDQPNYNEQFF
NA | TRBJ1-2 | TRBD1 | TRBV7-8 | TGTGCCAGCAGCCCTGGGACAGGGCCTACTTATGGCTACACCTTC | CASSPGTGPTYGYTF
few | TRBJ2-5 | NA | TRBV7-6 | TGTGCCAGCAGCTTGGTAGTTCAAGAGACCCAGTACTTC | CASSLVVQETQYF
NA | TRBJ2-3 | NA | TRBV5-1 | TGCGCCAGCAGCTTTCTAGGGGGCACAGATACGCAGTATTTT | CASSFLGGTDTQYF
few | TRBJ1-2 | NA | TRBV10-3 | TGTGCCATCCGCGACGGGTTAGCTAACTATGGCTACACCTTC | CAIRDGLANYGYTF
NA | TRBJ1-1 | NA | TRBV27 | TGTGCCAGCAGTTTCGACAGCCAGCCGACCTTCGCTGAAGCTTTCTTT | CASSFDSQPTFAEAFF
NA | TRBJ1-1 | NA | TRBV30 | TGTGCCTGGAGCCAGGGAACTGAAGCTTTCTTT | CAWSQGTEAFF
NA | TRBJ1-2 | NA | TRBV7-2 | TGTGCCAGCAGCACCCATCAGGGGAGCTATGGCTACACCTTC | CASSTHQGSYGYTF
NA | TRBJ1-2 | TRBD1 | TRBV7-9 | TGTGCCAGCAGCTTACCCAACAGGGGGGCCTATGGCTACACCTTC | CASSLPNRGAYGYTF
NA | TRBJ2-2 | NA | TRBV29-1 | TGCAGCGTTTCCGCCGGGACGGCGAACACCGGGGAGCTGTTTTTT | CSVSAGTANTGELFF
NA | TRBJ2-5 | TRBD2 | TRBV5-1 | TGCGCCAGCAGCCTCGGGACTAGCCGAGCCGAGACCCAGTACTTC | CASSLGTSRAETQYF
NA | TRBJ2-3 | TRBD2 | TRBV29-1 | TGCAGCGTAAGGCCTAGCGGGGGGGCAGGAGATACGCAGTATTTT | CSVRPSGGAGDTQYF
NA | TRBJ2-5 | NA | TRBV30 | TGTGCCTGGAGTGTACAAATCCAAGCGAGTACCCAGTACTTC | CAWSVQIQASTQYF
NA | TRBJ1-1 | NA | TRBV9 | TGTGCCAGCAGCGATCGAAAATTCCGGGACACCCGAGAAGCTTTCTTT | CASSDRKFRDTREAFF
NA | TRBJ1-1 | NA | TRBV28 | TGTGCCAGCAGTTCCTTGATGGACACTGAAGCTTTCTTT | CASSSLMDTEAFF
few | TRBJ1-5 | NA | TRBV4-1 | TGCGCCAGCAGCCCACCGGGACGGGTCAATCAGCCCCAGCATTTT | CASSPPGRVNQPQHF
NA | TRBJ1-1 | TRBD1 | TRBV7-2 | TGTGCCAGCAGCTTTTTGGGACAGGGGACCGAAGCTTTCTTT | CASSFLGQGTEAFF
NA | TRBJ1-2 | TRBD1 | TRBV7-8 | TGTGCCAGCAGCTTATGGGTCGGGACAGGGCTCATGGCACGTGGCTACACCTTC | CASSLWVGTGLMARGYTF
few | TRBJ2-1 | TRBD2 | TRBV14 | TGTGCCAGCAGCGGGTGGACTAGCGGGGGGACCTACAATGAGCAGTTCTTC | CASSGWTSGGTYNEQFF
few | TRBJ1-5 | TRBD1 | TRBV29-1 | TGCAGCGTTGGGGACAGAGGGAATCAGCCCCAGCATTTT | CSVGDRGNQPQHF
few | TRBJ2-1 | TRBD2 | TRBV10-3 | TGTGCCATCAGTGACCCGACGGGAGGGGATGAGCAGTTCTTC | CAISDPTGGDEQFF
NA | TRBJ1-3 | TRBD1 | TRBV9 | TGTGCCAGCAGCGCTCCAGGGACAGGGGGCTCTGGAAACACCATATATTTT | CASSAPGTGGSGNTIYF
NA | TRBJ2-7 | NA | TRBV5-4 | TGTGCCAGCAGCTCTACAGAGGGCGGGATTTACGAGCAGTACTTC | CASSSTEGGIYEQYF
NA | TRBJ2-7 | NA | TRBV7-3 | TGTGCCAGCAGCTTAACCCCCCTCTACGAGCAGTACTTC | CASSLTPLYEQYF
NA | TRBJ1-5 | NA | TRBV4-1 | TGCGCCAGCAGCCAAGATTTAAAGGACGGCAATCAGCCCCAGCATTTT | CASSQDLKDGNQPQHF
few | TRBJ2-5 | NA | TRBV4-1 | TGCGCCAGCAGCCCTAACCCCCAAGAGACCCAGTACTTC | CASSPNPQETQYF
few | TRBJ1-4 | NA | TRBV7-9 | TGTGCCAGCAGCATCAATGAAAAACTGTTTTTT | CASSINEKLFF
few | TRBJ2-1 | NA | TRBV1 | TGCACCAGCAGTCTACGGGGGGCCTACAATGAGCAGTTCTTC | CTSSLRGAYNEQFF
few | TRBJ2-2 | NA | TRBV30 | TGTGCCTGGAGCCCAGGCCGTTCGGGCGGGGAGCTGTTTTTT | CAWSPGRSGGELFF
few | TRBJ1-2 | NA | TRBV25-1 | TGTGCCAGCAGTGAAGTACAGGATGCTAACTATGGCTACACCTTC | CASSEVQDANYGYTF
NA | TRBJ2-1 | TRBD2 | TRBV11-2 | TGTGCCAGCAGCTTAGGTCCAGCGGGGAGGTACAATGAGCAGTTCTTC | CASSLGPAGRYNEQFF
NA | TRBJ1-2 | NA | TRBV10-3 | TGTGCCATCAGTGAGTCAGGCACAGGGCCGAGCGGCTACACCTTC | CAISESGTGPSGYTF
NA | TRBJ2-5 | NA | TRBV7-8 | TGTGCCAGCAGCTTAGGGACGGAAGAGACCCAGTACTTC | CASSLGTEETQYF
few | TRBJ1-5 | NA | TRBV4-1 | TGCGCCAGCAGCCAAGTTCGAGCTAATCAGCCCCAGCATTTT | CASSQVRANQPQHF
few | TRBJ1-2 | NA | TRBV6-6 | TGTGCCAGCAGTTCACCCAGCGACTATGGCTACACCTTC | CASSSPSDYGYTF
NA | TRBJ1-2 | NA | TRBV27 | TGTGCCAGCAGTCCCCAAGGGGGTGGTGGCGGCTACACCTTC | CASSPQGGGGGYTF
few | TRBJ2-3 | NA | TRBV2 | TGTGCCAGCCTCCCGACTAGTGCAGATACGCAGTATTTT | CASLPTSADTQYF
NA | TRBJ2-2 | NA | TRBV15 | TGTGCCACCAGCCGGAGGGGTGGGTCCGGGGAGCTGTTTTTT | CATSRRGGSGELFF
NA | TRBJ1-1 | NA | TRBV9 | TGTGCCAGCAGCGTAGTAAGGTCGAACACTGAAGCTTTCTTT | CASSVVRSNTEAFF
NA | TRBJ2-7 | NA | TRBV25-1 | TGTGCCAGCAGTCCCGCCTTACCCATTAGCTCCTACGAGCAGTACTTC | CASSPALPISSYEQYF
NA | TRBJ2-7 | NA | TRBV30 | TGTGCCTGGAGCCCTAAACCCAACTACGAGCAGTACTTC | CAWSPKPNYEQYF
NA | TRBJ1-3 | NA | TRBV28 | TGTGCCAGCAGGCCAAGCACCTCTGGAAACACCATATATTTT | CASRPSTSGNTIYF
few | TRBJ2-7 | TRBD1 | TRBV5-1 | TGCGCCAGCAGCCTTGACAGGGGGCCTTACGAGCAGTACTTC | CASSLDRGPYEQYF
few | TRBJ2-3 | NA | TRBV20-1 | TGCAGTGCTAGAGGCGAAGATACGCAGTATTTT | CSARGEDTQYF
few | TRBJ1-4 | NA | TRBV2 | TGTGCCAGCAGTGGGATCGGGAATAATGAAAAACTGTTTTTT | CASSGIGNNEKLFF
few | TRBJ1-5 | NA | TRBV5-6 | TGTGCCAGCAGCTTGTACGAAAATCAGCCCCAGCATTTT | CASSLYENQPQHF
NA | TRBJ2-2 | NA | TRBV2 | TGTGCCAGCAGTGAAAGGTTAGGGACCACCGGGGAGCTGTTTTTT | CASSERLGTTGELFF
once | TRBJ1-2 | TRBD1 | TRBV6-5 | TGTGCCAGCAGCCTCTCCGCAGGGGGCTTAAGTGGCTACACCTTC | CASSLSAGGLSGYTF
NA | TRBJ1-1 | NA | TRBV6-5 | TGTGCCAGCAGGACAGGAGATAACACTGAAGCTTTCTTT | CASRTGDNTEAFF
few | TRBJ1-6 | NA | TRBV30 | TGTGCCTGGAGTGTCCAGCCGGCCTCACCCCTCCACTTT | CAWSVQPASPLHF
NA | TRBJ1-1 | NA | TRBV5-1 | TGCGCCAGCAGCCGGGAACCTCCACGGCCGGAGAACACTGAAGCTTTCTTT | CASSREPPRPENTEAFF
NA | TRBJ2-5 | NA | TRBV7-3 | TGTGCCAGCAGCTTAATGGGGCTCGAAGAGACCCAGTACTTC | CASSLMGLEETQYF
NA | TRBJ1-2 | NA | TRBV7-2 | TGTGCCAGCAGCTTAGGAGGCTATGGCTACACCTTC | CASSLGGYGYTF
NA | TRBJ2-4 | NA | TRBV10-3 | TGTGCCATCAGTGAGTCCACAGCCGGGAACATTCAGTACTTC | CAISESTAGNIQYF
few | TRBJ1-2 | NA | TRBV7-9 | TGTGCCAGCAGCCCCGCCGGGGGGGTCTATGGCTACACCTTC | CASSPAGGVYGYTF
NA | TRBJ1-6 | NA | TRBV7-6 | TGTGCCAGCAGCCGCGCGGGGACTAATTCACCCCTCCACTTT | CASSRAGTNSPLHF